These 17 T cell receptor beta chains share one sample of origin, sequenced in a study of Graves' ophthalmopathy and Graves' hyperthyroidism. Using RNA transcripts, the TCR beta CDR3 regions were amplified. First-round RT-PCR with HTBI primers preceded a second-round multiplex PCR. TCRdb reanalysed the multiplex PCR reads using MiXCR and keeps one entry per CDR3 protein. In the table there are over a million distinct CDR3 sequences, about 36% of which are singletons. Input material: peripheral blood or thyroid tissue (not recorded which). These receptors were obtained from an adult man with Graves' hyperthyroidism.

The V call is TRBV3-1, the J call TRBJ1-2; 7 bases are a match to TRBD1. The germline gives CDR1 LGHDT, CDR2 YNNKEL (reference sequence). There are 12 residues in the CDR3. J lost 7 bases, V lost 7 bases, and 6 bases had no gene match. The CDR3 sequence is CASTGRGSGYTF. CDR3 DNA sequence: TGTGCCAGCACGGGCAGGGGGTCTGGCTACACCTTC.

In this sample, this clonotype turned up many times. The rearrangement joins TRBV29-1 to TRBJ2-7; 9 bases are a match to TRBD1. The V and J ends lost 3 bases and 6 bases, in that order; junction bases with no gene match: 6. This CDR3 comprises 13 residues. Germline V gene data show CDR1 as SQVTM and CDR2 as ANQGSEA. CDR3 sequence (DNA): TGCAGCGTTGACAATGGACAGGGGTTCGAGCAGTACTTC. It codes for CSVDNGQGFEQYF.

The V call is TRBV2, the J call TRBJ2-5, with 7 bases identical to TRBD2. The J call could be wrong; TRBJ2-1 is a better fit for the DNA end. Germline assignment: CDR1 SNHLY and CDR2 FYNNEI. The CDR3 extends over 17 amino acids. The DNA for the CDR3 is TGTGCCAGCAGTGAACCCAGGGCGGGGAGGGCCTCTTATGAGCAGTTCTTC. This sequence encodes CASSEPRAGRASYEQFF.

Ten or more counts support this clonotype. The chain has TRBV7-8 and TRBJ2-5; no firm D call. V gave up 3 bases and J gave up 5 bases, with 13 bases separating them. In germline, CDR1 is SGHVS, CDR2 FQNEAQ. The CDR3 has 14 amino acids. This CDR3 reads CASSFATRAETQYF. CDR3 nucleotide sequence: TGTGCCAGCAGCTTCGCAACCCGGGCGGAGACCCAGTACTTC.

Ten or more counts support this clonotype. J is TRBJ1-2 and V is TRBV7-9, with D possibly being TRBD1 (5 bases). V gave up 4 bases and J gave up 5 bases, with 11 bases separating them. The CDR3 covers 13 residues. Germline V lookup: CDR1 SEHNR, CDR2 FQNEAQ (reference sequence). The CDR3 DNA sequence: TGTGCCAGCAGCTCGACAGAGTTATATGGCTACACCTTC. Protein product: CASSSTELYGYTF.

The chain recombines TRBV20-1 with TRBJ2-7; 7 nucleotides line up with TRBD2. After removal of 3 bases from V and 5 bases from J, the junction contained 7 bases not matched to a gene. Germline values: CDR1 DFQATT, CDR2 SNEGSKA (reference sequence). This CDR3 comprises 13 residues. The CDR3 DNA reads TGCAGTGCTAGTAGTAGCGGGTTCGACGAGCAGTACTTC. This gives the protein CSASSSGFDEQYF.

Worth noting for this clonotype: A much bigger clone sits one base away, suggesting this may be a read error. The chain links TRBV19 to TRBJ1-5, with D tentatively TRBD1 (5 bases). This CDR3 comprises 15 residues. The V end was cut by 4 bases, the J end by 5 bases, with 15 bases between. Germline V lookup: CDR1 LNHDA, CDR2 SQIVND (reference sequence). The DNA of the CDR3 is TGTGCCAGTAGTAAGGACACTCCGGGGGATCAGCCCCAGCATTTT. Translating it yields CASSKDTPGDQPQHF.

This clonotype was seen more than once but under ten times. The chain recombines TRBV2 with TRBJ2-2, with D uncertain. The CDR3 sequence is 14 residues long. Looked up from germline, CDR1 is SNHLY and CDR2 is FYNNEI. V was pared by 4 bases and J by 2 bases, with 8 bases between. The CDR3 sequence: CASSGRENTGELFF. CDR3 coding DNA: TGTGCCAGCAGTGGCAGAGAAAACACCGGGGAGCTGTTTTTT.

The rearrangement uses TRBV6-2 or TRBV6-3 and TRBJ1-1, with D possibly being TRBD1 (6 bases). Trimming left V 2 bases short and J 0 bases short, with 13 bases between. Germline V CDR1 and CDR2: MNHEY, SVGEGT. The CDR3 has 16 residues. Here the CDR3 DNA reads TGTGCCAGCAGTTACCATGGACAGCGGATGAACACTGAAGCTTTCTTT. Translating it yields CASSYHGQRMNTEAFF.

This clonotype was seen only a few times. Here the CDR3 reads CATSRHRNTGELFF. CDR3 DNA: TGTGCCACCAGCCGACACAGGAACACCGGGGAGCTGTTTTTT. V gene TRBV15 combines with J gene TRBJ2-2; D gene uncertain. The germline V gene has CDR1 LNHNV and CDR2 YYDKDF (reference sequence). This CDR3 has 14 amino acids. V was clipped by 5 bases and J by 1 base, with 8 bases between them.

This clonotype appeared a single time. The rearrangement uses TRBV12-3 or TRBV12-4 and TRBJ1-2; the match to TRBD1 covers 7 bases. The J segment lost 4 bases and the V segment lost 7 bases, leaving 9 bases of the junction unmatched. The CDR3 is made up of 14 amino acids. The CDR3 sequence: CASTKVGGGYGYTF. The CDR3 DNA sequence: TGTGCCAGCACCAAGGTAGGGGGCGGCTATGGCTACACCTTC.

This chain joins TRBV29-1 and TRBJ2-7, with TRBD2 matching over 7 bases. CDR3 length: 13 residues. V gave up 7 bases and J gave up 3 bases; unmatched junction bases: 9. Germline V lookup: CDR1 SQVTM, CDR2 ANQGSEA. The CDR3 DNA follows: TGCAGCGCTAGGGGCAGGGAGGGCTACGAGCAGTACTTC. Translated, it gives CSARGREGYEQYF.

The chain is built from TRBV20-1 and TRBJ1-5, with D uncertain. The germline V gene encodes CDR1 DFQATT and CDR2 SNEGSKA (reference sequence). This CDR3 is built from 14 residues. The germline V and J ends were trimmed by 4 bases and 4 bases, with 14 bases remaining between them. The CDR3 DNA sequence: TGCAGTGCTAAGGTCGAAGGCTCGAATCAGCCCCAGCATTTT. Translating it yields CSAKVEGSNQPQHF.

V is TRBV6-5 and J is TRBJ1-4, with D unclear. Germline assignment: CDR1 MNHEY and CDR2 SVGAGI. V lost 5 bases and J lost 0, with 10 bases in between. The CDR3 totals 15 residues. In DNA form, the CDR3 reads TGTGCCAGCAGTGCCGACACAGCAACTAATGAAAAACTGTTTTTT. Its translation is CASSADTATNEKLFF.

This clonotype was observed a handful of times. At one boundary the junction diverges from the germline segment, which might be a read error. The rearrangement links TRBV7-9 to TRBJ2-7; D gene unclear. Per germline, CDR1 SEHNR and CDR2 FQNEAQ (reference sequence). This CDR3 spans 14 amino acids. The CDR3 region is CASSQVQGTYEQYF. The CDR3 nucleotides are TGCGCCAGCAGCCAAGTGCAAGGAACCTACGAGCAGTACTTC.

The rearrangement uses TRBV19 and TRBJ1-1, with D unclear. The germline gives CDR1 LNHDA, CDR2 SQIVND (reference sequence). V lost 9 bases to trimming and J lost 0 bases, with 14 bases between them. The CDR3 extends over 14 amino acids. CDR3: CASSSLAVNTEAFF. Written as DNA, the CDR3 is TGTGCCAGCAGTTCCCTAGCGGTGAACACTGAAGCTTTCTTT.

This clonotype turned up a few times. The genes are TRBV5-1 and TRBJ1-6; the D gene is possibly TRBD1 (6 bases). The germline V and J ends were trimmed by 4 bases and 7 bases, with 12 bases remaining between them. This CDR3 has 14 residues. From germline, CDR1 is SGHRS and CDR2 YFSETQ. CDR3 sequence (DNA): TGCGCCAGCAGCCGGGACATTTCCAATTCACCCCTCCACTTT. Protein: CASSRDISNSPLHF.